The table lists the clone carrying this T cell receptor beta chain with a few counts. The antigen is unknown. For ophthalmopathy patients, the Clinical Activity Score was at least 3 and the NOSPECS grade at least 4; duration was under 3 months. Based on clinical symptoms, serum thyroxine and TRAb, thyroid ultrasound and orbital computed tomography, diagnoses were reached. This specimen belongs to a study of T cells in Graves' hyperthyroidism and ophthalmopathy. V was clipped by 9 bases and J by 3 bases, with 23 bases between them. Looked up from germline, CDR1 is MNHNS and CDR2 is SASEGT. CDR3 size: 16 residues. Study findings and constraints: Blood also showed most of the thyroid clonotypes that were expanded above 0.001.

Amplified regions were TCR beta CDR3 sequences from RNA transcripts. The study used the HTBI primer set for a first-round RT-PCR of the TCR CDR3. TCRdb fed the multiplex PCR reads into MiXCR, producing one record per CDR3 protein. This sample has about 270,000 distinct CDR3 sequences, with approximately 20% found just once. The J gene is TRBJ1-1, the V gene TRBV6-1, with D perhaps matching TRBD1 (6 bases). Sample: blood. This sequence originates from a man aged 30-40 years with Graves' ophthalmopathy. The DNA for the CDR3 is TGTGCCAGTGTCCGAACAGGGCCTGTTCAGGACACTGAAGCTTTCTTT. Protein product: CASVRTGPVQDTEAFF.